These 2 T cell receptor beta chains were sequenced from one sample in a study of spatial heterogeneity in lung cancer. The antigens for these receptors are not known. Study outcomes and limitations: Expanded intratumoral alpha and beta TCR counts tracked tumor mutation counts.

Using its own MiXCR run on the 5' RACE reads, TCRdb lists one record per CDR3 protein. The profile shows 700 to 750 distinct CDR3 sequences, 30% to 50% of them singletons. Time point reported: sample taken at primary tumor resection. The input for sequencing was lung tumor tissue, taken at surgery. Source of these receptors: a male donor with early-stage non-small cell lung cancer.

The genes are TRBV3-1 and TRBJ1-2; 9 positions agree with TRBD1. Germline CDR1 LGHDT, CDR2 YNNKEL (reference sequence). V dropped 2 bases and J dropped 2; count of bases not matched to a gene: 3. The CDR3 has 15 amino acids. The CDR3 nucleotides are TGTGCCAGCAGCCAAAAGACAGGGGGGAACTATGGCTACACCTTC. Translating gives CASSQKTGGNYGYTF.

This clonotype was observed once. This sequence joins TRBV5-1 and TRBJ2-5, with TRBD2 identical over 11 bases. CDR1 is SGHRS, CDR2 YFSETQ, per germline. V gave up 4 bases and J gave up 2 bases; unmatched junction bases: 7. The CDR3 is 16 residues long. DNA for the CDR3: TGCGCCAGCAGCCCACTAGCGGGAGACTATCAAGAGACCCAGTACTTC. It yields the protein CASSPLAGDYQETQYF.